The clone carrying this T cell receptor beta chain was seen ten or more times. Its antigen is unknown. RNA transcripts served as template for amplifying TCR beta CDR3 sequences. RT-PCR was first run with HTBI primers, then multiplex PCR in a second round. TCRdb independently ran MiXCR on the multiplex PCR reads; one entry per CDR3 protein. The repertoire includes about 400,000 distinct CDR3 sequences, around 16% of them detected once, and roughly 1.6% sits in the top ten. The V gene lost 8 bases and the J gene lost 6 bases, with 20 bases spanning the gap. The CDR3 contains 15 residues. Per germline, CDR1 MNHEY and CDR2 SMNVEV (reference sequence). This entry comes from a study of Graves' ophthalmopathy and Graves' hyperthyroidism. Study information: The blood sample was drawn at first diagnosis and before any treatment.

Study-wide results and limits: A model built from 13 signatures distinguished ophthalmopathy from stable hyperthyroidism with about 90% sensitivity and about 80% specificity.

The rearrangement uses TRBV27 and TRBJ1-5; D is uncertain. What was sequenced was peripheral blood. This clonotype was sampled from a woman aged 18-29 years with Graves' ophthalmopathy. This CDR3 is CASGPPSLSPQPQHF. Written as DNA, the CDR3 is TGTGCCAGCGGACCCCCATCGTTGAGTCCTCAGCCCCAGCATTTT.